Sequencing of this TCR beta chain was carried out in a study of T cell responses to AZD1222 COVID-19 vaccine. Notes on this clone: Its specificity is unknown.

Some clones are missing from TCRdb's copy, which holds only in-frame ones; the method was immunoSEQ multiplex PCR. The table lists around 84,000 clones, approximately 85% of them singletons, with around 5.8% in the top ten. Points from the study as a whole: Repertoire sampling occurred only after the peak T cell response. Dominant CD4 TCR responses targeted spike regions 160-218 and 743-854.

Germline lookup yields CDR1 MDHEN and CDR2 SYDVKM. V was cut by 4 bases and J by 3 bases, with 12 bases left in between. The CDR3 runs to 14 residues. The sequencing here drew on peripheral blood, taken on day 0 of AZD1222 vaccination. The sequence came from an adult in good health. The J gene is TRBJ1-1, the V gene TRBV28, with D perhaps TRBD1 (6 bases). The CDR3 loop is CASSSPGQYTEAFF. The CDR3 DNA reads TGTGCCAGCAGTTCGCCCGGACAGTACACTGAAGCTTTCTTT.